One and the same sample provided the 4 T cell receptor beta chains below, sequenced in a study of T cells in Graves' hyperthyroidism and ophthalmopathy (dated by TCRdb to about 2019). Libraries came from multiplex PCR. Sequenced on an Illumina HiSeq 2000. The TCR beta CDR3 regions were amplified from the RNA transcripts. For the first round of RT-PCR on the TCR CDR3, the HTBI primer set was used together with the Qiagen OneStep RT-PCR kit. TCRdb handled the public reads itself, with Q25 trimming in fastp and clone calling in MiXCR, and kept productive beta chains. CDR3 protein duplicates are merged, each entry listing the most common genes and DNA. Here the sample has more than 550,000 distinct CDR3 sequences; less than 45% occur a single time. The ten biggest clones cover about 7.7% of the sample. Sequenced material: peripheral blood or thyroid tissue (not recorded which). These receptors were taken from an adult man with Graves' disease, either hyperthyroidism or ophthalmopathy (not recorded which).

The CDR3 here is CASSLVGGPKNTEAFF. DNA for the CDR3: TGCGCCAGCAGCTTGGTGGGGGGTCCCAAGAACACTGAAGCTTTCTTT. This chain links TRBV5-1 with TRBJ1-1, with TRBD1 as a possible D gene (5 bases). Deletions cut 0 bases from V and 1 base from J, with 13 bases between. Germline CDR1 and CDR2: SGHRS and YFSETQ. The CDR3 consists of 16 residues.

This clonotype was seen a handful of times. The chain has TRBV6-6 and TRBJ2-7, with a tentative D call TRBD1 (5 bases). The germline gives CDR1 MNHNY, CDR2 SVGAGI (reference sequence). CDR3 length: 14 amino acids. Trimming took off 6 bases at V and 4 bases at J, with 16 bases between the two ends. CDR3 amino acids: CASRSSDRSYEQYF. The CDR3 DNA reads as TGTGCCAGCAGATCTTCCGACAGAAGTTACGAGCAGTACTTC.

This chain links TRBV7-3 with TRBJ1-1, with D unresolved. Trimming removed 11 bases at V and 0 bases at J, with 19 bases between. The CDR3 has 15 residues. CDR1 and CDR2 from the germline V gene are SGHTA and FQGTGA. CDR3 DNA: TGTGCCTTCCCGACGGGAGACTTAATGAACACTGAAGCTTTCTTT. Translation: CAFPTGDLMNTEAFF.

In this sample, this clonotype turned up many times. The chain joins TRBV7-2 to TRBJ2-5; 9 bases line up with TRBD2. CDR1 is SGHTA, CDR2 FQGNSA, per germline. Losses at the gene ends were 5 bases for V and 3 bases for J; bases not matched to a gene: 7. CDR3 length equals 15 residues. Here the CDR3 reads CASSLGASGKETQYF. Here the CDR3 DNA reads TGTGCCAGCAGCCTGGGGGCTAGCGGGAAAGAGACCCAGTACTTC.